The entry below describes one T cell receptor beta chain. The antigen remains undetermined. The sample is drawn from a study of T cells after yellow fever vaccination. TCRdb recomputed calls from the 5' RACE reads with MiXCR, one row per CDR3 protein. The sample includes about 320,000 distinct CDR3 sequences, over 3.5% of them seen just once. General study points: Clonotype sharing between CD4 and CD8 compartments was small.

The CDR3 runs to 18 residues. Losses at the gene ends were 3 bases for V and 5 bases for J; bases not matched to a gene: 13. The germline gives CDR1 KGHSH, CDR2 LQKENI. This TCR derives from a man aged 18 to 30 who received the YFV17D yellow fever vaccine. The starting material was PBMCs, obtained 15 days after the yellow fever booster vaccination. The chain is built from TRBV18 and TRBJ1-6, with 7 positions matching TRBD1. The CDR3 region is CASSPLPGTGTDNSPLHF. As DNA, the CDR3 is TGTGCCAGCTCACCGCTGCCTGGTACCGGGACAGATAATTCACCCCTCCACTTT.